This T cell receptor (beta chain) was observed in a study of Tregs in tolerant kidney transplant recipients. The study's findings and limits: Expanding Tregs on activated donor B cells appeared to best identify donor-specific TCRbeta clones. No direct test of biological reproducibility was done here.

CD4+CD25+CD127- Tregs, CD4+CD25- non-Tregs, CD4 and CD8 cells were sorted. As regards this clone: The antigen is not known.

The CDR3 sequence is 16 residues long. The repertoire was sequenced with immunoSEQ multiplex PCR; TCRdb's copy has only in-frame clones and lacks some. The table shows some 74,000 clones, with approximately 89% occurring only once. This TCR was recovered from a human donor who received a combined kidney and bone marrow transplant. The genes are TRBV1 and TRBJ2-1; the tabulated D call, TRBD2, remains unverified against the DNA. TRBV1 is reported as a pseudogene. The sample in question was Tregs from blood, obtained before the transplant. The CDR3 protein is CTSPRQLAGVNNEQFF. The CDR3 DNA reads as TGCACCAGCCCCCGGCAGCTAGCGGGAGTAAACAATGAGCAGTTCTTC.